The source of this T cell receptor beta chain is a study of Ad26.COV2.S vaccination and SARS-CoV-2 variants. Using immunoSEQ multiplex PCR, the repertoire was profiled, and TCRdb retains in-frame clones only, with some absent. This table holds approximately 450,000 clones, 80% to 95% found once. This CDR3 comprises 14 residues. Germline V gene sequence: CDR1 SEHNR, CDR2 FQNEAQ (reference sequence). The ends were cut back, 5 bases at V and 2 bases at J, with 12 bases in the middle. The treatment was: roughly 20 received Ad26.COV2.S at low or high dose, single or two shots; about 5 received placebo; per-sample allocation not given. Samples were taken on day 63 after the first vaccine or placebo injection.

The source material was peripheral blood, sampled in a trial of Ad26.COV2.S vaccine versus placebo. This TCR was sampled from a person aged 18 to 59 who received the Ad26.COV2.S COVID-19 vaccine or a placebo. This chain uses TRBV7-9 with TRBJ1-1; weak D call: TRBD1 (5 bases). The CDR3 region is CASSQGVYNTEAFF. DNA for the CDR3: TGTGCCAGCAGCCAAGGGGTCTACAACACTGAAGCTTTCTTT.